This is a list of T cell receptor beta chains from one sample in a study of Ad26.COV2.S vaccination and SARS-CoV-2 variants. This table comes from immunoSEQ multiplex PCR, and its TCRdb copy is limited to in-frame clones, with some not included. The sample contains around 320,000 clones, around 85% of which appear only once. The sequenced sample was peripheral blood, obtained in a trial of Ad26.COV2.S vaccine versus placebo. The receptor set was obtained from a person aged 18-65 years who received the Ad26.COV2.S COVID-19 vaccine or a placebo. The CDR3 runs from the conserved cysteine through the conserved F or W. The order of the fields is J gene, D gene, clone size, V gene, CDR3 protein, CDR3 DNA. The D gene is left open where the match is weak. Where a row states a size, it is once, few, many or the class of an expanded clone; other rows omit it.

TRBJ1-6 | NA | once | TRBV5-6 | CASSMGSMGNSPLHF | TGTGCCAGCAGCATGGGGTCAATGGGTAATTCACCCCTCCACTTT
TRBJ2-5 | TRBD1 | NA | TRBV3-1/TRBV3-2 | CASSQDLGQANLQGTQYF | TGTGCCAGCAGCCAAGATCTGGGACAGGCGAACCTCCAAGGGACCCAGTACTTC
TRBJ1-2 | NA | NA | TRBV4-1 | CASSQDPMGNYGYTF | TGCGCCAGCAGCCAAGATCCAATGGGAAACTATGGCTACACCTTC
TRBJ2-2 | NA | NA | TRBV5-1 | CASTARTDTGELFF | TGCGCCAGCACCGCCAGGACAGACACCGGGGAGCTGTTTTTT
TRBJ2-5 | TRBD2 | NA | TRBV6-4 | CASSAASGEQETQYF | TGTGCCAGCAGTGCGGCTAGCGGGGAACAAGAGACCCAGTACTTC
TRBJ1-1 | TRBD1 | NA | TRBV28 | CASSERDRGRTEAFF | TGTGCCAGCAGTGAAAGGGACAGGGGGCGGACTGAAGCTTTCTTT
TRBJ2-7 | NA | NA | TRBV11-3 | CASSPRPTLRNEQYF | TGTGCCAGCAGCCCGAGACCGACGCTAAGGAACGAGCAGTACTTC
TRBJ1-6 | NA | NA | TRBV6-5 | CASRPQPFGREALHF | TGTGCCAGCAGACCCCAGCCATTTGGGAGGGAGGCCCTCCACTTT
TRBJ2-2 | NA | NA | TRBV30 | CAWPFATDTGELFF | TGTGCCTGGCCGTTTGCGACTGACACCGGGGAGCTGTTTTTT
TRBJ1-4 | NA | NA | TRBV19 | CASSITGVNEKLFF | TGTGCCAGTAGTATTACAGGTGTTAATGAAAAACTGTTTTTT
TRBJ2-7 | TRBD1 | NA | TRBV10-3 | CAISELVVRQGAREQYF | TGTGCCATCAGTGAATTGGTTGTAAGACAGGGGGCGCGCGAGCAGTACTTC
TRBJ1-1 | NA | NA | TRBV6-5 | CASSYSAGTEAFF | TGTGCCAGCAGTTACTCCGCAGGGACTGAAGCTTTCTTT
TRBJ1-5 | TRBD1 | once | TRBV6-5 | CASNYAGGQPQHF | TGTGCCAGCAATTACGCAGGGGGTCAGCCCCAGCATTTT
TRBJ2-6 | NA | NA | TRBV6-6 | CAVGRTFSGANVLTF | TGTGCCGTTGGCCGCACCTTCTCTGGGGCCAACGTCCTGACTTTC
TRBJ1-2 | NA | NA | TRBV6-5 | CASGREVGDYGYTF | TGTGCCAGCGGAAGGGAGGTAGGCGACTATGGCTACACCTTC
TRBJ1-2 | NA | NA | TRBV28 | CASSPRVYGYTF | TGTGCCAGCAGTCCCAGGGTTTATGGCTACACCTTC
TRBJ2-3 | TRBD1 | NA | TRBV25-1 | CASTRGTASTDTQYF | TGTGCCAGCACTCGTGGGACAGCTAGCACAGATACGCAGTATTTT
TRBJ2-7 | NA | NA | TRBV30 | CAWSTGSSTYEQYF | TGTGCCTGGAGTACAGGGTCTTCGACCTACGAGCAGTACTTC
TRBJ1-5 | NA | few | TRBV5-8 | CASSLRGGNQPQHF | TGTGCCAGCAGCTTGAGGGGGGGGAATCAGCCCCAGCATTTT
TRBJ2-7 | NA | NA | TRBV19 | CASSIQDSKVYEQYF | TGTGCCAGTAGTATCCAGGACTCTAAAGTCTACGAGCAGTACTTC
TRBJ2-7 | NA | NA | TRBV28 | CASRISYEQYF | TGTGCCAGCAGGATTTCCTACGAGCAGTACTTC
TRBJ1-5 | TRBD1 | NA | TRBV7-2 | CASSLAGQGSQPQHF | TGTGCCAGCAGCTTAGCGGGACAGGGGAGTCAGCCCCAGCATTTT
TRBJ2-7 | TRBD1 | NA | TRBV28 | CASSLKSPKTGYEQYF | TGTGCCAGCAGTTTAAAATCCCCCAAGACAGGGTACGAGCAGTACTTC
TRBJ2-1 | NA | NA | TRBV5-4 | CASSFLGEKFF | TGTGCCAGCAGCTTTCTCGGGGAGAAGTTCTTC
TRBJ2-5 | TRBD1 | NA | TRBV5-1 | CASSSGQGGSEETQYF | TGCGCCAGCAGCTCGGGACAGGGAGGATCAGAAGAGACCCAGTACTTC
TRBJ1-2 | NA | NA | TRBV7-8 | CASSLERLQGTLANYGYTF | TGTGCCAGCAGCTTAGAGCGATTGCAGGGCACTCTAGCTAACTATGGCTACACCTTC
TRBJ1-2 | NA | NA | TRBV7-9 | CASSRDHGYTF | TGTGCCAGCAGCCGTGACCATGGCTACACCTTC
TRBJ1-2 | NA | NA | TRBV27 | CASRGYYGYTF | TGTGCCAGCAGGGGGTACTATGGCTACACCTTC